This T cell receptor beta chain comes out of a study of T-cell memory formation after mild COVID-19. Study context: Among the donors, TCR clusters were largely specific to each donor.

Findings and caveats of the study: Cross-reactive memory apparently joined, as some responding clones appeared in pre-infection memory. Day 15 to 85 contractors were CD4/CD8 balanced; later expanders leaned CD4+.

On this clonotype: Its antigen is currently unknown.

Each CDR3 protein is one row after TCRdb ran MiXCR on the 5' RACE reads. This sample has under 85,000 distinct CDR3 sequences, with approximately 15% found just once. V dropped 4 bases and J dropped 2 bases, with 14 bases sitting between them. Germline CDR1 SGHAT, CDR2 FQNNGV. The CDR3 has 15 amino acids. Sequencing was carried out using PBMCs or a T cell subset sorted from them (not recorded which). The sequence derives from an adult woman who had mild COVID-19 (a few samples of this study predate the infection). Cell type and time point are not known. J is TRBJ1-2 and V is TRBV11-2; a possible D gene is TRBD1 (6 bases). CDR3 region: CASSSAGALNYGYTF. Here the CDR3 DNA reads TGTGCCAGCAGCTCCGCAGGGGCCTTGAACTATGGCTACACCTTC.